These 9 T cell receptor beta chains originate from one sample sequenced in a study of CXCR3-negative and CXCR3-positive naive CD8 T cells. Study-wide points: CXCR3-positive naive cells had more hydrophobic TRB CDR3s than CXCR3-negative naive cells.

Via 5' RACE with UMI labels, TRB cDNA libraries were prepared. After re-calling the 5' RACE reads, TCRdb lists one entry per CDR3 protein, DNA absent. This specimen shows 84,000 or so distinct CDR3 sequences; the ten leading clones hold about 0.62%. These receptors are not linked to any known antigen. The sample taken for sequencing was naive CXCR3+ CD8+ T cells from blood. Subset described: CD45RO-CCR7+CD27+CD95- naive CD8+ T cells expressing CXCR3 (TNR3+). These receptors were taken from a human donor in good health. Some clones in this sample may be carry-over from other donors' samples.

CDR3 protein: CASSHIYLAEQIEQYF. The chain employs TRBV4-3 and TRBJ2-7; TCRdb outputs TRBD2, but without DNA this stays unchecked. The CDR3 extends over 16 amino acids. Germline CDR1 LGHNA, CDR2 YSLEER.

This rearrangement joins TRBV14 to TRBJ1-1; TCRdb outputs TRBD1, but without DNA this stays unchecked. The CDR3 has 16 residues. CDR1 SGHDN and CDR2 FVKESK come from the germline V gene. CDR3 in amino acids: CASSQEAQGTNTEAFF.

The V call is TRBV29-1, the J call TRBJ2-1. The CDR3 loop spans 12 amino acids. Per germline, CDR1 SQVTM and CDR2 ANQGSEA. CDR3 protein: CSVVDLYNEQFF.

The chain links TRBV4-1 to TRBJ1-2; the D call of TRBD1 rests on TCRdb alone, since no DNA is present to check it. CDR3 length: 15 amino acids. Germline CDR1 MGHRA, CDR2 YSYEKL. CDR3 loop: CASSPGTLVLYGYTF.

The V and J genes are TRBV6-5 and TRBJ2-2. Germline values: CDR1 MNHEY, CDR2 SVGAGI. CDR3 size: 13 residues. CDR3 loop: CASSYSDAGELFF.

J is TRBJ1-1 and V is TRBV5-1; TCRdb's D call of TRBD1 is untestable without DNA. This CDR3 spans 16 amino acids. The V gene's germline CDR1 is SGHRS and CDR2 YFSETQ. This CDR3 is CASSPGTGPVNTEAFF.

CDR3 in amino acids: CASSLVLGVETQYF. The chain uses TRBV7-6 and TRBJ2-5; the TCRdb D gene call, TRBD2, has no DNA to confirm it. The CDR3 runs to 14 residues. The germline V gene has CDR1 SGHVS and CDR2 FNYEAQ.

The chain has TRBV23-1 and TRBJ2-1; no DNA is available, so the TRBD1 call from TCRdb remains unchecked. TRBV23-1 is assigned to the ORF class and has an uncertain function. This CDR3 has 16 residues. This CDR3 is CASARRNRRSYNEQFF.

The chain combines TRBV10-3 with TRBJ2-7. Germline V lookup: CDR1 ENHRY, CDR2 SYGVKD. The CDR3 consists of 11 residues. The CDR3 protein is CAIRQDAFWYF.